Each of the 21 T cell receptor beta chains below was sequenced from the same sample in a study of T cell repertoires in cytomegalovirus infection. TCRdb recomputed calls from the reads with MiXCR, one row per CDR3 protein. Found here are some 590,000 distinct CDR3 sequences, roughly 42% of them singletons; the top ten hold 48%. No cognate antigen is known for these TCRs. The sequencing used cultured PBMCs, collected from culture after CMV antigen stimulation. Every receptor here comes from a human donor in good health (CMV status not recorded). Some clones in this sample may be carry-over from other donors' samples.

The chain links TRBV12-3 or TRBV12-4 to TRBJ1-3; D uncertain. This CDR3 contains 13 residues. V was clipped by 1 base and J by 4 bases, with 5 bases between them. CDR3 loop: CASSLVYGNTIYF. The CDR3 nucleotides read TGTGCCAGCAGTTTAGTATACGGAAACACCATATATTTT.

V gene TRBV28 combines with J gene TRBJ1-2; 8 positions agree with TRBD1. Unmatched junction bases numbered 13, after V lost 6 bases and J lost 1 base. The CDR3 runs to 17 residues. The V gene's germline CDR1 is MDHEN and CDR2 SYDVKM. CDR3 coding DNA: TGTGCCAGCAGCCCCCTTGGCAGGGGGCCAGGTAACTATGGCTACACCTTC. It translates to CASSPLGRGPGNYGYTF.

J is TRBJ1-4 and V is TRBV27; TRBD1 matches 7 bases. The germline V gene has CDR1 MNHEY and CDR2 SMNVEV (reference sequence). This CDR3 is built from 14 residues. V dropped 6 bases and J dropped 7; count of bases not matched to a gene: 8. CDR3 coding DNA: TGTGCCAGCAGCCAAACAGGGGTGGGTGAAAAACTGTTTTTT. Translated: CASSQTGVGEKLFF.

This clonotype was seen ten or more times. The chain is built from TRBV7-8 and TRBJ2-7; 9 nucleotides align to TRBD1. The V segment lost 6 bases and the J segment 3 bases; nucleotides outside the gene matches: 9. The CDR3 covers 15 residues. Looked up from germline, CDR1 is SGHVS and CDR2 is FQNEAQ. Here the CDR3 reads CASSSVGDRDYEQYF. The DNA of the CDR3 is TGTGCCAGCAGTTCCGTCGGGGACAGGGACTACGAGCAGTACTTC.

Written as DNA, the CDR3 is TGTGCCAGCAGTTTAATCGGCAGGGTTACAGATACGCAGTATTTT. Encoded protein: CASSLIGRVTDTQYF. V is TRBV27 and J is TRBJ2-3, with TRBD1 as a possible D gene (5 bases). V dropped 2 bases and J dropped 3 bases, with 12 bases sitting between them. The CDR3 loop spans 15 amino acids. CDR1 is MNHEY and CDR2 is SMNVEV in the germline V gene (reference sequence).

V usage is TRBV19 and J usage is TRBJ1-1; D unresolved. The CDR3 has 13 amino acids. The V end lost 3 bases, the J end lost 0 bases, and 5 bases lay between the germline ends. Germline V gene sequence: CDR1 LNHDA, CDR2 SQIVND (reference sequence). As DNA, the CDR3 is TGTGCCAGTAGTATTGTGGTGAACACTGAAGCTTTCTTT. Translated, it gives CASSIVVNTEAFF.

This clonotype was seen ten or more times. The V gene is TRBV7-2, the J gene TRBJ1-2; no clear D. Germline V gene sequence: CDR1 SGHTA, CDR2 FQGNSA. The CDR3 runs 14 residues. Trimming shortened V by 2 bases and J by 8 bases, and 15 bases separated the two germline ends. The CDR3 nucleotides read TGTGCCAGCAGCTTAATGATCGGGGTTCAAGGCTACACCTTC. Translated, it gives CASSLMIGVQGYTF.

This chain uses TRBV20-1 with TRBJ2-2, with D perhaps matching TRBD1 (5 bases). Trimming stripped 1 base from V and 0 bases from J, with 15 bases between. The germline V gene has CDR1 DFQATT and CDR2 SNEGSKA (reference sequence). This CDR3 region has 17 residues. CDR3 sequence: CSARGRAGWSNTGELFF. CDR3 DNA: TGCAGTGCTAGAGGCAGAGCAGGGTGGTCGAACACCGGGGAGCTGTTTTTT.

This clonotype has just one count. The V gene is TRBV7-2, the J gene TRBJ2-7, with 9 nucleotides matching TRBD1. Losses at the gene ends were 5 bases for V and 9 bases for J; bases not matched to a gene: 14. Germline values: CDR1 SGHTA, CDR2 FQGNSA. The CDR3 runs to 15 residues. The CDR3 nucleotides are TGTGCCAGCAGCAACATCTACAGGGGGCTACGAGGGCAGTACTTC. It codes for CASSNIYRGLRGQYF.

The sample holds a few counts of this clonotype. The V call is TRBV10-3, the J call TRBJ2-7, with no clear D. V was clipped by 0 bases and J by 2 bases, with 8 bases between them. The CDR3 spans 14 residues. Germline V gene sequence: CDR1 ENHRY, CDR2 SYGVKD. This CDR3 reads CAISESYQAYEQYF. The DNA of the CDR3 is TGTGCCATCAGTGAGTCTTATCAGGCCTACGAGCAGTACTTC.

CDR3 protein: CASSQSGTSIYNEQFF. CDR3 DNA sequence: TGTGCCAGCAGCCAATCCGGGACTAGCATATACAATGAGCAGTTCTTC. The rearrangement links TRBV14 to TRBJ2-1; 9 nucleotides align to TRBD2. The ends lost 2 bases at V and 4 bases at J; junction bases unmatched: 6. Germline lookup yields CDR1 SGHDN and CDR2 FVKESK. CDR3 length: 16 residues.

This clonotype was observed at least ten times. The chain uses TRBV7-2 and TRBJ2-1, with 13 bases lining up with TRBD2. J gave up 7 bases and V 1 base, and 1 base lay outside the gene matches. This CDR3 region has 15 residues. Germline CDR1 and CDR2: SGHTA and FQGNSA. CDR3 region: CASSLGLAGGNEQFF. The DNA of the CDR3 is TGTGCCAGCAGCTTAGGACTAGCGGGAGGTAATGAGCAGTTCTTC.

The J gene is TRBJ2-3, the V gene TRBV11-2; a possible D gene is TRBD2 (6 bases). The V end lost 6 bases, the J end lost 6 bases, and 10 bases lay between the germline ends. Germline V lookup: CDR1 SGHAT, CDR2 FQNNGV. The CDR3 covers 12 residues. The CDR3 sequence is CASRLGGDTQYF. CDR3 coding DNA: TGTGCCAGCAGGCTTGGAGGGGATACGCAGTATTTT.

This clonotype was detected many times. J is TRBJ1-3 and V is TRBV7-2, with D hard to call. CDR1 and CDR2 (germline): SGHTA, FQGNSA. Trimming took off 0 bases at V and 0 bases at J, with 9 bases between the two ends. CDR3 length equals 16 residues. The CDR3, as DNA: TGTGCCAGCAGCTTAGCGGGATCGGACTCTGGAAACACCATATATTTT. Translated, it gives CASSLAGSDSGNTIYF.

The CDR3 reads CASRQGTSDYNEQFF. The CDR3 DNA reads as TGTGCCAGCAGACAAGGGACTAGCGACTACAATGAGCAGTTCTTC. J is TRBJ2-1 and V is TRBV5-4; 10 bases align to TRBD2. V lost 5 bases, J lost 3 bases, and 5 bases stayed unmatched. The CDR3 extends over 15 amino acids. Germline CDR1 SGHNT, CDR2 YYREEE (reference sequence).

V gene TRBV7-6 combines with J gene TRBJ1-1; D ambiguous. The CDR3 is 13 residues long. Trimming cost V 5 bases and J 1 base, with 8 bases left between them. Germline lookup yields CDR1 SGHVS and CDR2 FNYEAQ. The CDR3 nucleotides are TGTGCCAGCAGCCCCGGTTCGAACACTGAAGCTTTCTTT. It specifies CASSPGSNTEAFF.

The chain is built from TRBV5-4 and TRBJ1-1, with a tentative D call TRBD1 (6 bases). The V end was cut by 3 bases, the J end by 1 base, with 13 bases between. This CDR3 comprises 15 residues. The germline gives CDR1 SGHNT, CDR2 YYREEE (reference sequence). In DNA form, the CDR3 reads TGTGCCAGCAGCTCCCCTGAGGGGGGGAACACTGAAGCTTTCTTT. This gives the protein CASSSPEGGNTEAFF.

This clonotype was counted only a few times. The chain recombines TRBV6-2 or TRBV6-3 with TRBJ1-1; 7 nucleotides match TRBD1. The J segment lost 4 bases and the V segment lost 6 bases, leaving 8 bases of the junction unmatched. CDR1 and CDR2 (germline): MNHEY, SVGEGT. The CDR3 is made up of 14 amino acids. CDR3 sequence reads: CASSWRGLGTEAFF. The CDR3 DNA reads as TGTGCCAGCAGCTGGAGGGGGCTGGGCACTGAAGCTTTCTTT.

This clonotype came up a few times. This chain uses TRBV7-9 with TRBJ2-1, with D unclear. The CDR3 loop spans 15 amino acids. Trimming stripped 3 bases from V and 4 bases from J, with 13 bases between. Germline CDR1 reads SEHNR; CDR2 reads FQNEAQ (reference sequence). CDR3 sequence: CASSFSEEVYNEQFF. CDR3 bases: TGTGCCAGCAGCTTCAGTGAGGAAGTATACAATGAGCAGTTCTTC.

The chain couples TRBV6-6 to TRBJ1-5; possibly TRBD1 for D (5 bases). Germline values: CDR1 MNHNY, CDR2 SVGAGI (reference sequence). Deletions cut 7 bases from V and 5 bases from J, with 21 bases between. The CDR3 runs to 16 residues. The CDR3: CASTGVGREYYQPQHF. The DNA of the CDR3 is TGTGCCAGCACCGGAGTGGGGCGAGAGTATTATCAGCCCCAGCATTTT.

V and J are TRBV7-2 and TRBJ2-7, with D possibly TRBD2 on 6 matching bases. The CDR3 runs 13 residues. The germline V gene encodes CDR1 SGHTA and CDR2 FQGNSA. V lost 2 bases and J 6 bases, leaving 11 bases between the germline ends. The CDR3: CASSLRRGGEQYF. The CDR3 nucleotides are TGTGCCAGCAGCTTACGGCGGGGCGGCGAGCAGTACTTC.